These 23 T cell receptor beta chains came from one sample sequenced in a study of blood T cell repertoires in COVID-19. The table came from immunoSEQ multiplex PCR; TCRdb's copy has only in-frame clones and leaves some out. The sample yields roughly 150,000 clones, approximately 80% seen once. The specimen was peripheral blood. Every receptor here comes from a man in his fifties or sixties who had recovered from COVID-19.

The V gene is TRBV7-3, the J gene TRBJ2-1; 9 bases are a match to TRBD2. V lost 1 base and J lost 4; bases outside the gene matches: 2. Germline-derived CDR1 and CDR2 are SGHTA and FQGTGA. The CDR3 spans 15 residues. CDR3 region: CASSLRLAGYNEQFF. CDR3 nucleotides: TGTGCCAGCAGCTTAAGGCTAGCGGGGTACAATGAGCAGTTCTTC.

CDR3: CACPRGAGGYTF. Written as DNA, the CDR3 is TGTGCCTGTCCCAGGGGCGCCGGGGGCTACACCTTC. This chain uses TRBV30 with TRBJ1-2; TRBD1 is a possible D gene (6 bases). V dropped 6 bases and J dropped 8 bases, with 16 bases sitting between them. The CDR3 spans 12 residues. Germline CDR1 reads GTSNPN; CDR2 reads SVGIG (reference sequence).

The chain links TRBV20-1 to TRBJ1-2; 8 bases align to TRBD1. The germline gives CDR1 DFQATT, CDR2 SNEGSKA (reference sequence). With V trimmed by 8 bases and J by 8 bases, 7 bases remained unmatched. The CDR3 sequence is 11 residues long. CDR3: CSSSRGHGYTF. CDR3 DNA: TGCAGTTCTTCCAGGGGGCACGGCTACACCTTC.

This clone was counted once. The CDR3 loop is CASSLVSGPTEAFF. The CDR3 DNA reads as TGTGCCAGCAGCTTAGTTTCAGGGCCCACTGAAGCTTTCTTT. J is TRBJ1-1 and V is TRBV7-2, with TRBD1 as a possible D gene (5 bases). The CDR3 is 14 amino acids. The V end was cut by 1 base, the J end by 4 bases, with 10 bases between. CDR1 and CDR2 (germline): SGHTA, FQGNSA.

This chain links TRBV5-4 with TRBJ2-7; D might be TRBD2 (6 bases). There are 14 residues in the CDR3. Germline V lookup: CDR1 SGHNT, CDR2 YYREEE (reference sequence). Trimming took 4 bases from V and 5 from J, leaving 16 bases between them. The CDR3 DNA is TGTGCCAGCAGCGTTAGCGGCCCCTCGGACGAGCAGTACTTC. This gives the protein CASSVSGPSDEQYF.

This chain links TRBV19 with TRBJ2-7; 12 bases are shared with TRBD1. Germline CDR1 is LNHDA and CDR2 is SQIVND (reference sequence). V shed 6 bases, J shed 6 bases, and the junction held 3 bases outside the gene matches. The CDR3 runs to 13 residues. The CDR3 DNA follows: TGTGCCAGTAGGGGACAGGGGGCGTCCGAGCAGTACTTC. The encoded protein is CASRGQGASEQYF. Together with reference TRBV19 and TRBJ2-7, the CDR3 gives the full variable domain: DGGITQSPKYLFRKEGQNVTLSCEQNLNHDAMYWYRQDPGQGLRLIYYSQIVNDFQKGDIAEGYSVSREKKESFPLTVTSAQKNPTAFYLCASRGQGASEQYFGPGTRLTVT.

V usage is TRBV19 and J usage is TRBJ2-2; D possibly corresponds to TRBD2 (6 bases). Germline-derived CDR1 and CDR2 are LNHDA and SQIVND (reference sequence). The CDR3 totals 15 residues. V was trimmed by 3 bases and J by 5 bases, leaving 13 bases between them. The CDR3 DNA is TGTGCCAGTAGTATCGGGCTAGCGCAGACCGGGGAGCTGTTTTTT. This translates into CASSIGLAQTGELFF.

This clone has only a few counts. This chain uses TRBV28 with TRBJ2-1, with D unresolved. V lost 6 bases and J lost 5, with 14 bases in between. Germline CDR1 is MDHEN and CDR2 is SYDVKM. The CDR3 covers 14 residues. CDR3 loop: CASSPRQKNNEQFF. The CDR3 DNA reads TGTGCCAGCAGCCCCCGACAAAAAAACAATGAGCAGTTCTTC.

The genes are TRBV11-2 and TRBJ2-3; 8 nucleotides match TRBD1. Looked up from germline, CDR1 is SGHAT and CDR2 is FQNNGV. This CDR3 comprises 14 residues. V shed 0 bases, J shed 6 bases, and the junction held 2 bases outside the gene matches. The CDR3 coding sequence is TGTGCCAGCAGCTTAGACAGGGGGCCGGATACGCAGTATTTT. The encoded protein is CASSLDRGPDTQYF.

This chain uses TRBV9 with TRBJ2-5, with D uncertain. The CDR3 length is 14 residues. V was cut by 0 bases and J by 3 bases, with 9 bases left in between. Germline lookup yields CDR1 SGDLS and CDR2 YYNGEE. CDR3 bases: TGTGCCAGCAGCGTAGGTACGGTAAAAGAGACCCAGTACTTC. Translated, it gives CASSVGTVKETQYF.

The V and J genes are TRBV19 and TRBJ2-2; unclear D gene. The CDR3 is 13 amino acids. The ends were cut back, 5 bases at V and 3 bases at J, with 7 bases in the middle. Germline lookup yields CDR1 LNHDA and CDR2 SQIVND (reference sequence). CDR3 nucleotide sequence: TGTGCCAGTAGTTCGGTTCACACCGGGGAGCTGTTTTTT. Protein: CASSSVHTGELFF.

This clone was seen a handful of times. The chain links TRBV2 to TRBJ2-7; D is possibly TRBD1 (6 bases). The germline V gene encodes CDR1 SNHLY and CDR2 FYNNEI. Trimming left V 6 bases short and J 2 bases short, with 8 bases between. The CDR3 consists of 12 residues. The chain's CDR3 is CASRGAAYEQYF. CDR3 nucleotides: TGTGCCAGCAGGGGGGCGGCCTACGAGCAGTACTTC.

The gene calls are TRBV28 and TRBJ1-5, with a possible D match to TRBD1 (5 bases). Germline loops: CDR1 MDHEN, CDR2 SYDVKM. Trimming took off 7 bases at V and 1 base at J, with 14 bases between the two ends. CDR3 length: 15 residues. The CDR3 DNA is TGTGCCAGCAAGAAACCGGGGGTGAGCAATCAGCCCCAGCATTTT. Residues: CASKKPGVSNQPQHF.

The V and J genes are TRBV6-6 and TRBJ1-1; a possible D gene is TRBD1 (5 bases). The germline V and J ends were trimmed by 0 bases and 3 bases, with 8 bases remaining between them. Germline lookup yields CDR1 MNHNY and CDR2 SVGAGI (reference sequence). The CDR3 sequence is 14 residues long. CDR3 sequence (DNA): TGTGCCAGCAGTTACTCGGGGGGGGACACTGAAGCTTTCTTT. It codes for CASSYSGGDTEAFF.

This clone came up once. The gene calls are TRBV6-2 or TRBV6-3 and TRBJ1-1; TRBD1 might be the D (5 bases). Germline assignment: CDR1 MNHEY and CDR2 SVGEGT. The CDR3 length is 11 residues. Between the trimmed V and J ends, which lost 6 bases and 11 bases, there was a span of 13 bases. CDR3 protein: CASSWGSSAFF. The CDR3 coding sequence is TGTGCCAGCAGCTGGGGCAGCTCCGCTTTCTTT.

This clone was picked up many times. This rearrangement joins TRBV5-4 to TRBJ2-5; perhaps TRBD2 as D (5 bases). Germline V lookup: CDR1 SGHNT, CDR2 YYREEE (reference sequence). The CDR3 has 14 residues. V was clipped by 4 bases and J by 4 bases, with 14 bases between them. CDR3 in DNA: TGTGCCAGCAGCGTCGAACGGGAACGAGAGACCCAGTACTTC. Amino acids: CASSVERERETQYF.

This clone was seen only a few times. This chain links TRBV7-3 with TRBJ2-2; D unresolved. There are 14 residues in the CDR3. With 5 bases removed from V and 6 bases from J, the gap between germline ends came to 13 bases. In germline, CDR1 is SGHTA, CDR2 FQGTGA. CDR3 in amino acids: CASSTHGRAGELFF. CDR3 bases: TGTGCCAGCAGCACGCATGGTAGAGCCGGGGAGCTGTTTTTT.

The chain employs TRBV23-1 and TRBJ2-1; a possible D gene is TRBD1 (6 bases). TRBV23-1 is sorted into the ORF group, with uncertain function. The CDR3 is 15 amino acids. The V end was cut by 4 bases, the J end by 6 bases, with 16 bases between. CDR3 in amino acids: CASSLGTLYGNEQFF. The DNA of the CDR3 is TGCGCCAGCAGTCTCGGGACACTCTATGGCAATGAGCAGTTCTTC.

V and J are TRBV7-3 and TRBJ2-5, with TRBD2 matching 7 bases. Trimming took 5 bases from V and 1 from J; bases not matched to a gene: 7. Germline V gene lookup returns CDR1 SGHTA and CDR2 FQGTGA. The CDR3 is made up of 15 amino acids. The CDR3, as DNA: TGTGCCAGCAGCCCCGGGGGGACTACCCAAGAGACCCAGTACTTC. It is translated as CASSPGGTTQETQYF.

CDR3 residues: CASSLGAGGAYGYTF. The CDR3 coding sequence is TGTGCCAGCAGTTTAGGGGCAGGGGGAGCCTATGGCTACACCTTC. V usage is TRBV6-5 and J usage is TRBJ1-2; 7 nucleotides agree with TRBD1. The CDR3 covers 15 residues. Germline CDR1 is MNHEY and CDR2 is SVGAGI. The V segment lost 4 bases and the J segment 4 bases; nucleotides outside the gene matches: 9.

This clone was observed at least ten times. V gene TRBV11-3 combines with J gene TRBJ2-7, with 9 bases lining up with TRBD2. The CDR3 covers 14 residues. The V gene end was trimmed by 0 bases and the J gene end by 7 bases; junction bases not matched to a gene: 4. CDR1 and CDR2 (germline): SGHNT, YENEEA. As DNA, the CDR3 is TGTGCCAGCAGCTTAGATAGCGGGAGTAGAGAGCAGTACTTC. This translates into CASSLDSGSREQYF.

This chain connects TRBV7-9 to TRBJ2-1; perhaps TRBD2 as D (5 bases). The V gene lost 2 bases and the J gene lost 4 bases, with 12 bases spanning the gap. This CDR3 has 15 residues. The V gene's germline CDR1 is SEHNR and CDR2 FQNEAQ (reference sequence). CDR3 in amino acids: CASSLRGSRYNEQFF. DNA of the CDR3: TGTGCCAGCAGCTTACGGGGTTCGAGGTACAATGAGCAGTTCTTC.

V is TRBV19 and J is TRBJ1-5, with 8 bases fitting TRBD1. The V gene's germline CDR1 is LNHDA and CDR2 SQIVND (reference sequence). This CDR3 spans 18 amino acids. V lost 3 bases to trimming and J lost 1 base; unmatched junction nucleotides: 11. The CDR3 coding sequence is TGTGCCAGTAGTATTCCCATCGGACAGGGAAAAAGCAATCAGCCCCAGCATTTT. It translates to CASSIPIGQGKSNQPQHF.